A selection of T cell receptor beta chains follows, all from one sample in a study of CXCR3-negative and CXCR3-positive naive CD8 T cells. TCRdb reprocessed the 5' RACE reads and stores each CDR3 protein as one record, lacking DNA. Its listing shows over 8,000 distinct CDR3 sequences. The sample taken for sequencing was naive CXCR3- CD8+ T cells from blood. All receptors come from a human donor in good health. Some clones in this sample may be carry-over from other donors' samples. CDR3s include the opening cysteine and the closing phenylalanine or tryptophan. The size field is filled for only some rows; it gives once, few, many or a size class.

cdr3_aa	v_call	clone_size	j_call
CSVEDFGETQYF	TRBV29-1	medium-sized	TRBJ2-5
CSVRSTGLPYNEQFF	TRBV29-1	.	TRBJ2-1
CASRGDRLKGYTF	TRBV3-1	medium-sized	TRBJ1-2
CASSPPNNEQFF	TRBV12-3/TRBV12-4	medium-sized	TRBJ2-1
CASSPRDHYEQYF	TRBV7-9	.	TRBJ2-7
CASSLGLAGGLEQFF	TRBV13	.	TRBJ2-1
CASSQDLVAGLQETQYF	TRBV4-1	.	TRBJ2-5
CASSTDGNGYNEQFF	TRBV7-9	medium-sized	TRBJ2-1
CASSKSSGSPYNEQFF	TRBV6-2/TRBV6-3	.	TRBJ2-1
CASSQDLRGQFF	TRBV4-2	.	TRBJ2-1
CASSHSGTGGELFF	TRBV4-1	.	TRBJ2-2
CASSQELAAYNEQFF	TRBV4-2	.	TRBJ2-1
CASGGASGANVLTF	TRBV11-2	.	TRBJ2-6
CSVSTRLAGELFF	TRBV29-1	.	TRBJ2-2